Presented here are 5 T cell receptor beta chains from one specimen sequenced in a study of T cell responses to AZD1222 COVID-19 vaccine. Assay used: immunoSEQ multiplex PCR; TCRdb lists only in-frame clones, some missing. The repertoire holds about 130,000 clones, with less than 95% as singletons. Material: peripheral blood, obtained on day 0 of MenACWY control vaccination. These receptors originate from an adult in good health.

This chain uses TRBV5-1 with TRBJ2-7; 10 nucleotides agree with TRBD1. Per germline, CDR1 SGHRS and CDR2 YFSETQ. The V gene end was trimmed by 4 bases and the J gene end by 5 bases; junction bases not matched to a gene: 6. The CDR3 spans 14 residues. The CDR3 DNA sequence: TGCGCCAGCAGCCGGACAGGGGGGAATGACGAGCAGTACTTC. It translates to CASSRTGGNDEQYF.

V and J are TRBV15 and TRBJ2-1, with unresolved D. The CDR3 loop spans 14 amino acids. V was trimmed by 0 bases and J by 0 bases, leaving 3 bases between them. Germline V gives CDR1 LNHNV, CDR2 YYDKDF (reference sequence). The DNA of the CDR3 is TGTGCCACCAGCAGAGAAAGCTCCTACAATGAGCAGTTCTTC. It yields the protein CATSRESSYNEQFF.

The chain recombines TRBV11-1 with TRBJ2-3, with unresolved D. V was shortened by 5 bases and J by 1 base, with 10 bases between the two germline ends. Germline CDR1 and CDR2: SGHAT and FQDESV (reference sequence). This CDR3 is built from 14 residues. This CDR3 reads CASSPVAGTDTQYF. The CDR3 DNA follows: TGTGCCAGCAGCCCGGTAGCTGGCACAGATACGCAGTATTTT.

This clone was detected a few times. The chain combines TRBV5-1 with TRBJ2-1; D perhaps matches TRBD2 (5 bases). V was shortened by 0 bases and J by 8 bases, with 6 bases between the two germline ends. Germline V lookup: CDR1 SGHRS, CDR2 YFSETQ. The CDR3 runs 12 residues. CDR3 in DNA: TGCGCCAGCAGCTTGGGGGGAGATGAGCAGTTCTTC. It yields the protein CASSLGGDEQFF.

This clone was detected once. J is TRBJ1-2 and V is TRBV2; D is uncertain. Germline V gene lookup returns CDR1 SNHLY and CDR2 FYNNEI. The CDR3 extends over 13 amino acids. The V and J ends lost 1 base and 5 bases respectively, with 8 bases between them. CDR3 bases: TGTGCCAGCAGTGAAGTGAGGTATTATGGCTACACCTTC. Its protein product is CASSEVRYYGYTF.